A single sample is the source of the 6 T cell receptor beta chains below, sequenced in a study of early T cells in non-severe SARS-CoV-2 infection. TCRdb recomputed calls from the 5' RACE reads with MiXCR, one row per CDR3 protein. The data show approximately 90,000 distinct CDR3 sequences, 9.5% to 12% seen once. Sequenced here: whole blood, sampled at baseline. Source of these receptors: an adult who was a healthcare worker with PCR-confirmed SARS-CoV-2 infection or an uninfected control (not recorded which).

This clonotype turned up a few times. Here the CDR3 DNA reads TGCGCCAGCGGGCATTTGTGGGATACGCAGTATTTT. Protein product: CASGHLWDTQYF. The chain is built from TRBV23-1 and TRBJ2-3; D unclear. TRBV23-1 is an ORF for which the function is uncertain. The germline V and J ends were trimmed by 8 bases and 6 bases, with 12 bases remaining between them. The CDR3 consists of 12 residues.

There are a few counts of this clonotype. The rearrangement joins TRBV7-8 to TRBJ2-7; D is unclear. Germline V lookup: CDR1 SGHVS, CDR2 FQNEAQ. Between the trimmed V and J ends, which lost 5 bases and 3 bases, there was a span of 14 bases. The CDR3 is 14 residues long. In DNA form, the CDR3 reads TGTGCCAGCAGCCCCCATACCTTAGGCTACGAGCAGTACTTC. Protein product: CASSPHTLGYEQYF.

The chain joins TRBV6-5 to TRBJ2-5, with 10 bases that match TRBD2. This CDR3 has 16 residues. Germline V gene sequence: CDR1 MNHEY, CDR2 SVGAGI. V lost 4 bases, J lost 0 bases, and 5 bases stayed unmatched. CDR3 sequence: CASSSSTSGYQETQYF. CDR3 bases: TGTGCCAGCAGTTCCTCGACTAGCGGGTACCAAGAGACCCAGTACTTC.

The table lists this clonotype with a few counts. The chain combines TRBV14 with TRBJ2-1; 8 nucleotides align to TRBD2. Germline CDR1 reads SGHDN; CDR2 reads FVKESK. CDR3 length: 16 amino acids. V was clipped by 0 bases and J by 8 bases; unmatched bases: 9. This CDR3 is CASSQDAGRAFHEQFF. The CDR3 bases are TGTGCCAGCAGCCAAGATGCCGGGAGGGCCTTCCATGAGCAGTTCTTC. The complete variable domain, with remaining parts taken from reference TRBV14 and TRBJ2-1, reads EAGVTQFPSHSVIEKGQTVTLRCDPISGHDNLYWYRRVMGKEIKFLLHFVKESKQDESGMPNNRFLAERTGGTYSTLKVQPAELEDSGVYFCASSQDAGRAFHEQFFGPGTRLTVL.

In this sample, this clonotype turned up many times. The genes are TRBV11-2 and TRBJ2-7, with TRBD2 matching 8 bases. Looked up from germline, CDR1 is SGHAT and CDR2 is FQNNGV. J lost 5 bases, V lost 1 base, and 7 bases had no gene match. This CDR3 has 15 amino acids. For the CDR3, the DNA is TGTGCCAGCAGCTTAGGCCCGCGGGAGGCCCACGAGCAGTACTTC. Its protein is CASSLGPREAHEQYF.

There are many counts of this clonotype. The chain uses TRBV6-6 and TRBJ2-2; 8 nucleotides match TRBD1. This CDR3 spans 17 amino acids. Looked up from germline, CDR1 is MNHNY and CDR2 is SVGAGI (reference sequence). V lost 0 bases and J lost 4; bases outside the gene matches: 7. The CDR3 DNA sequence: TGTGCCAGCAGTTACTCGAGACAGGGGCTCCTCACCGGGGAGCTGTTTTTT. Translation: CASSYSRQGLLTGELFF.